Described below is a single T cell receptor beta chain sequence and its context. Its antigen is unidentified. Amplified TCR beta CDR3 regions came from RNA transcripts. First-round RT-PCR with HTBI primers amplified the TCR CDR3 region. MiXCR, run by TCRdb on the multiplex PCR reads, gives a single entry per CDR3 protein. This table has hundreds of thousands of distinct CDR3 sequences, about two fifths appearing once. Graves' hyperthyroidism was deemed stable given no ophthalmopathy progression within 18 months. V was shortened by 0 bases and J by 0 bases, with 11 bases between the two germline ends. Germline loops: CDR1 DFQATT, CDR2 SNEGSKA (reference sequence). This CDR3 has 15 amino acids. This entry comes from a study of T cells in Graves' hyperthyroidism and ophthalmopathy. Regarding the study as a whole: With a median lead of around 5.9 months before onset, the model predicted ophthalmopathy. Blood held most thyroid clonotypes expanded above 0.001 frequency.

The rearrangement uses TRBV20-1 and TRBJ1-1, with D unresolved. Sequenced input: blood. The TCR was taken from a young man with Graves' hyperthyroidism. In DNA, the CDR3 is TGCAGTGCTAGAGATCGAGGACCTATGAACACTGAAGCTTTCTTT. Its protein is CSARDRGPMNTEAFF.